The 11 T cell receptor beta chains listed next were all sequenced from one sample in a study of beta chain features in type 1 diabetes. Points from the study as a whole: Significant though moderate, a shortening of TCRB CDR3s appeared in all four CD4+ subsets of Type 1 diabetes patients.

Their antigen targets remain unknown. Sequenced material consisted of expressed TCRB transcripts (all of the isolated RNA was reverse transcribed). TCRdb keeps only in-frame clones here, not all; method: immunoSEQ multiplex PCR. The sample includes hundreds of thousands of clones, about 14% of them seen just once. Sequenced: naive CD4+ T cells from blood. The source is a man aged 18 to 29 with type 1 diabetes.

The CDR3 region has the DNA TGTGCCATCACCGAGCGGGGCCACGGAAGCACAGATACGCAGTATTTT. Its protein is CAITERGHGSTDTQYF. V usage is TRBV10-3 and J usage is TRBJ2-3; 7 bases align to TRBD2. Germline V lookup: CDR1 ENHRY, CDR2 SYGVKD. This CDR3 is 16 amino acids long. V shed 7 bases and J 0 bases; nucleotides not matched to a gene: 10.

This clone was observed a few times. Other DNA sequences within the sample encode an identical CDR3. DNA of the CDR3: TGTGCCAGCTCACCACCCAACACCGGGGAGCTGTTTTTT. Its translation is CASSPPNTGELFF. V and J are TRBV18 and TRBJ2-2, with D hard to call. Trimming stripped 0 bases from V and 2 bases from J, with 1 base between. Looked up from germline, CDR1 is KGHSH and CDR2 is LQKENI. This CDR3 has 13 residues.

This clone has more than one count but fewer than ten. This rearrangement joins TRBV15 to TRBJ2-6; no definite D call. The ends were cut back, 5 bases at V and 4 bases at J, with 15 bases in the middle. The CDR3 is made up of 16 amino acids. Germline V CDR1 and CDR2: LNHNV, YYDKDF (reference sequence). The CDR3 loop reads CATSSGSYLGANVLTF. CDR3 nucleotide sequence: TGTGCCACCAGCTCCGGGTCTTACCTGGGGGCCAACGTCCTGACTTTC.

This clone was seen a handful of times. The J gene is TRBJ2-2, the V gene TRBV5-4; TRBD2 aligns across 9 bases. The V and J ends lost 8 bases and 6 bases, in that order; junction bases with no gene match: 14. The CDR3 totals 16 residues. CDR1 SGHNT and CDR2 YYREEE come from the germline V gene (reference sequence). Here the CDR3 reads CASSGLADMDSGELFF. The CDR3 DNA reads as TGTGCCAGTTCGGGACTAGCCGACATGGATTCCGGGGAGCTGTTTTTT.

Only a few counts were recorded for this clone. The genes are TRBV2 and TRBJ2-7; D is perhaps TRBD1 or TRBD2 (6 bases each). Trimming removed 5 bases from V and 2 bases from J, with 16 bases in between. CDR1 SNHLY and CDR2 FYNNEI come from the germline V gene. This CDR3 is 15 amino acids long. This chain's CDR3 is CASSLGGSTTYEQYF. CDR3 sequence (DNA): TGTGCCAGCAGTCTAGGGGGGTCTACGACCTACGAGCAGTACTTC.

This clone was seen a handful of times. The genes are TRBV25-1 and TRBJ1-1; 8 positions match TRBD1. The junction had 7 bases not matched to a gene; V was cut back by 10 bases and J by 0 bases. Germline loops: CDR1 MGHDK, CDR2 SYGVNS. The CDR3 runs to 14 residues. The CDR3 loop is CATLSDRVNTEAFF. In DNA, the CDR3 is TGTGCCACTTTGTCGGACAGGGTGAACACTGAAGCTTTCTTT.

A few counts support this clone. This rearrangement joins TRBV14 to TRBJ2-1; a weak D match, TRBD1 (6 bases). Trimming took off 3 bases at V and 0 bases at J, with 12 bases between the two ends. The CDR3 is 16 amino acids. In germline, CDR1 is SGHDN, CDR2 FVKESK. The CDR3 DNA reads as TGTGCCAGCAGCCAGTCAGGGGAAGGCTCCTACAATGAGCAGTTCTTC. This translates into CASSQSGEGSYNEQFF.

The CDR3 DNA reads as TGTGCCAGCAGCCAGTCACAGGGCTCAGAGACCCAGTACTTC. This translates into CASSQSQGSETQYF. The gene calls are TRBV7-9 and TRBJ2-5; perhaps TRBD1 as D (6 bases). Trimming left V 5 bases short and J 4 bases short, with 14 bases between. This CDR3 is built from 14 residues. Germline V gene lookup returns CDR1 SEHNR and CDR2 FQNEAQ (reference sequence).

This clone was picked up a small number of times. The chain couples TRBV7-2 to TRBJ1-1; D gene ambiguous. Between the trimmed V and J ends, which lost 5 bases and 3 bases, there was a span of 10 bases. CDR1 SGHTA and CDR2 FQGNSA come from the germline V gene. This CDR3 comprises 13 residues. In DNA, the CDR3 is TGTGCCAGCAGCCTAACTGAAGACACTGAAGCTTTCTTT. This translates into CASSLTEDTEAFF. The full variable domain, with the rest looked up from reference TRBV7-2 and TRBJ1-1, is GAGVSQSPSNKVTEKGKDVELRCDPISGHTALYWYRQSLGQGLEFLIYFQGNSAPDKSGLPSDRFSAERTGGSVSTLTIQRTQQEDSAVYLCASSLTEDTEAFFGQGTRLTVV.

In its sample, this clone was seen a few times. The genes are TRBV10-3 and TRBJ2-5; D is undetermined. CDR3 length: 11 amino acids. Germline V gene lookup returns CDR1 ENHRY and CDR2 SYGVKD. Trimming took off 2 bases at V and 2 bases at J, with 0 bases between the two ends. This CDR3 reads CAISEQETQYF. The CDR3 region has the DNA TGTGCCATCAGTGAGCAAGAGACCCAGTACTTC.

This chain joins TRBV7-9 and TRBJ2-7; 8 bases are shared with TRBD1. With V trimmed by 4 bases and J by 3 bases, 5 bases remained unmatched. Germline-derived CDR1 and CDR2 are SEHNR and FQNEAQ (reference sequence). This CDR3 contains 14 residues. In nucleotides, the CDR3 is TGTGCCAGCAGCTCACAGGGGGAACGCTACGAGCAGTACTTC. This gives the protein CASSSQGERYEQYF.